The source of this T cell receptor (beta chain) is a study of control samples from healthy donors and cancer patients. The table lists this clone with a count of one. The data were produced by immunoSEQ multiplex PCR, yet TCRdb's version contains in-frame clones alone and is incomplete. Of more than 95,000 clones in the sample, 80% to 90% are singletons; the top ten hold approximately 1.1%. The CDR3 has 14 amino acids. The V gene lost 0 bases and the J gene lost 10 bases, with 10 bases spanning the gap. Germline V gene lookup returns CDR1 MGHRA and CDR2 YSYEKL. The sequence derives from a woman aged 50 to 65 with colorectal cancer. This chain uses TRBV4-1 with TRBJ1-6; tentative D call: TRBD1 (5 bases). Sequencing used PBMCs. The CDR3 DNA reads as TGCGCCAGCAGCCAAGATTTAGGGGACTCACCCCTCCACTTT. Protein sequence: CASSQDLGDSPLHF.